These 25 T cell receptor beta chains were sequenced from one sample in a study of T cell responses to AZD1222 COVID-19 vaccine. Clones were sequenced by immunoSEQ multiplex PCR, and TCRdb holds only the in-frame ones, with some missing. The sample lists just under 100,000 clones, 70% to 90% occurring once. The material sequenced was peripheral blood, taken on day 0 of AZD1222 vaccination. All receptors derive from an adult in good health.

Details on this clone: Mismatch with germline at one junction end may stem from a read error. The rearrangement joins TRBV19 to TRBJ1-1; D not resolved. Germline CDR1 LNHDA, CDR2 SQIVND (reference sequence). CDR3 length: 12 residues. The CDR3 bases are TGTGCCAGTAGTATAGCTATTGAACGACTTAACTTT. It codes for CASSIAIERLNF.

The chain joins TRBV6-5 to TRBJ2-1, with D uncertain. There are 11 residues in the CDR3. The germline V gene has CDR1 MNHEY and CDR2 SVGAGI. Trimming pared 6 bases from V and 5 bases from J, leaving 5 bases between. In DNA form, the CDR3 reads TGTGCCAGCAGACTACACAATGAGCAGTTCTTC. Its protein product is CASRLHNEQFF.

The rearrangement joins TRBV6-1 to TRBJ1-2; no clear D gene. Germline lookup yields CDR1 MNHNS and CDR2 SASEGT. V was pared by 1 base and J by 2 bases, with 8 bases between. CDR3 length: 14 amino acids. DNA for the CDR3: TGTGCCAGCAGTGAAGGAGGACGGAACTATGGCTACACCTTC. This gives the protein CASSEGGRNYGYTF.

The chain employs TRBV6-1 and TRBJ2-1; 12 bases align to TRBD2. Germline trimming cut 2 bases from V and 4 bases from J; bases unmatched to any gene: 0. CDR1 MNHNS and CDR2 SASEGT come from the germline V gene. This CDR3 region has 15 residues. The CDR3 DNA follows: TGTGCCAGCAGTGAAACTAGCGGGGGGTACAATGAGCAGTTCTTC. The encoded protein is CASSETSGGYNEQFF.

This chain connects TRBV6-1 to TRBJ1-1; no reliable D call. V lost 4 bases to trimming and J lost 4 bases, with 22 bases between them. The CDR3 has 17 residues. From germline, CDR1 is MNHNS and CDR2 SASEGT. The chain's CDR3 is CASSAQGNPPRGTEAFF. The CDR3 coding sequence is TGTGCCAGCAGTGCCCAAGGTAACCCACCCCGGGGCACTGAAGCTTTCTTT.

V gene TRBV24-1 combines with J gene TRBJ2-1; D uncertain. This CDR3 is 11 amino acids long. V lost 1 base and J lost 7, with 1 base in between. CDR1 and CDR2 from the germline V gene are KGHDR and SFDVKD. Written as DNA, the CDR3 is TGTGCCACCAGTGATTTAAATGAGCAGTTCTTC. Protein product: CATSDLNEQFF.

This clone was found a few times. The genes are TRBV5-1 and TRBJ2-7; D may be TRBD1 (6 bases). The germline CDR1 and CDR2 sequences are SGHRS and YFSETQ. Trimming took 0 bases from V and 3 from J, leaving 16 bases between them. The CDR3 sequence is 16 residues long. The CDR3 nucleotides are TGCGCCAGCAGCTTGGCGGTTTCCGGCAGGGGCTACGAGCAGTACTTC. Its translation is CASSLAVSGRGYEQYF.

This clone was seen a few times. This sequence joins TRBV7-2 and TRBJ1-6; D call uncertain. Deletions cut 0 bases from V and 9 bases from J, with 12 bases between. This CDR3 region has 15 residues. Germline CDR1 is SGHTA and CDR2 is FQGNSA. The CDR3 DNA follows: TGTGCCAGCAGCTTAGCTAGGGCGGGAGGTTCACCCCTCCACTTT. Its protein product is CASSLARAGGSPLHF.

This clone was seen more than once but under ten times. V usage is TRBV19 and J usage is TRBJ2-5; possibly TRBD2 for D (7 bases). Germline V CDR1 and CDR2: LNHDA, SQIVND (reference sequence). The CDR3 is 15 amino acids. The V end lost 2 bases, the J end lost 1 base, and 11 bases lay between the germline ends. In DNA form, the CDR3 reads TGTGCCAGTAGTATAAGGGGGGGAAGCCAAGAGACCCAGTACTTC. Amino acid sequence: CASSIRGGSQETQYF.

This clone occurred a few times. As DNA, the CDR3 is TGCGCCAGCAGCCAAGAGGGGGGTAGTTCACCCCTCCACTTT. It translates to CASSQEGGSSPLHF. The gene calls are TRBV4-3 and TRBJ1-6; TRBD1 is a possible D gene (5 bases). The germline CDR1 and CDR2 sequences are LGHNA and YSLEER. This CDR3 is 14 amino acids long. V was pared by 0 bases and J by 9 bases, with 9 bases between.

V is TRBV5-1 and J is TRBJ1-6; 10 bases map to TRBD1. CDR1 and CDR2 from the germline V gene are SGHRS and YFSETQ. The CDR3 totals 16 residues. The junction had 8 bases not matched to a gene; V was cut back by 4 bases and J by 7 bases. The CDR3 coding sequence is TGCGCCAGCAGCCCCGGGGACAGGGGAGAAAATTCACCCCTCCACTTT. It codes for CASSPGDRGENSPLHF.

The chain has TRBV6-5 and TRBJ2-1; TRBD2 aligns across 9 bases. V was clipped by 2 bases and J by 6 bases; unmatched bases: 8. The germline V gene encodes CDR1 MNHEY and CDR2 SVGAGI. The CDR3 covers 16 residues. CDR3: CASSYAGGGPPNEQFF. CDR3 coding DNA: TGTGCCAGCAGTTACGCGGGAGGGGGACCCCCCAATGAGCAGTTCTTC.

This rearrangement joins TRBV13 to TRBJ2-5; 7 bases are a match to TRBD1. After removal of 4 bases from V and 2 bases from J, the junction contained 4 bases not matched to a gene. The CDR3 is 14 residues long. Germline V gene data show CDR1 as PRHDT and CDR2 as FYEKMQ (reference sequence). The CDR3 loop reads CASSYRDSQETQYF. CDR3 nucleotide sequence: TGTGCCAGCAGCTACCGGGACAGTCAAGAGACCCAGTACTTC.

The rearrangement uses TRBV10-2 and TRBJ1-1, with a possible D match to TRBD1 (5 bases). The CDR3 is 13 residues long. The V and J ends lost 2 bases and 6 bases respectively, with 10 bases between them. Per germline, CDR1 WSHSY and CDR2 SAAADI. The CDR3 sequence is CASSEGRAPEAFF. As DNA, the CDR3 is TGCGCCAGCAGTGAGGGCAGGGCGCCTGAAGCTTTCTTT.

V and J are TRBV10-3 and TRBJ1-3; 8 nucleotides line up with TRBD1. The CDR3 has 16 residues. Germline assignment: CDR1 ENHRY and CDR2 SYGVKD. The J segment lost 4 bases and the V segment lost 4 bases, leaving 9 bases of the junction unmatched. The CDR3 region is CAISGGQGMRGNTIYF. CDR3 in DNA: TGTGCCATCAGTGGTGGACAGGGAATGAGGGGAAACACCATATATTTT.

This clone was observed a handful of times. CDR3 region: CASRSGQVTTDTQYF. The DNA of the CDR3 is TGTGCCAGCCGCAGTGGACAGGTCACCACAGATACGCAGTATTTT. This chain links TRBV5-6 with TRBJ2-3, with 7 bases lining up with TRBD1. V shed 7 bases, J shed 2 bases, and the junction held 10 bases outside the gene matches. This CDR3 is built from 15 residues. The V gene's germline CDR1 is SGHDT and CDR2 YYEEEE.

This clone was seen once. The V and J genes are TRBV7-2 and TRBJ2-1, with 7 bases aligning to TRBD2. After removal of 7 bases from V and 1 base from J, the junction contained 4 bases not matched to a gene. Germline V gene sequence: CDR1 SGHTA, CDR2 FQGNSA. This CDR3 is 14 amino acids long. Here the CDR3 DNA reads TGTGCCAGCAAACGCGGGGGTTCCTACAATGAGCAGTTCTTC. Translating it yields CASKRGGSYNEQFF.

This sequence joins TRBV11-1 and TRBJ1-5, with D maybe TRBD1 (5 bases). CDR3 size: 13 residues. The germline V and J ends were trimmed by 8 bases and 3 bases, with 11 bases remaining between them. CDR1 and CDR2 from the germline V gene are SGHAT and FQDESV (reference sequence). In DNA, the CDR3 is TGTGCCAGCGCCCGGGACTACAATCAGCCCCAGCATTTT. Its translation is CASARDYNQPQHF.

The chain uses TRBV3-1 (or the pseudogene TRBV3-2) and TRBJ2-7; D gene ambiguous. Trimming removed 4 bases at V and 3 bases at J, with 13 bases between. From germline, CDR1 is LGHDT and CDR2 YNNKEL (reference sequence). CDR3 size: 14 residues. In DNA form, the CDR3 reads TGTGCCAGCAGCCCGCCCGCCCGAAACTACGAGCAGTACTTC. It yields the protein CASSPPARNYEQYF.

V usage is TRBV6-5 and J usage is TRBJ1-5, with 7 bases fitting TRBD1. The CDR3 sequence is 14 residues long. V dropped 6 bases and J dropped 4; count of bases not matched to a gene: 6. Per germline, CDR1 MNHEY and CDR2 SVGAGI. CDR3 sequence reads: CASRTGQLNQPQHF. In DNA, the CDR3 is TGTGCCAGCAGAACGGGACAGCTGAATCAGCCCCAGCATTTT.

This chain joins TRBV11-3 and TRBJ2-2; D remains ambiguous. The CDR3 consists of 12 residues. Germline V lookup: CDR1 SGHNT, CDR2 YENEEA. Trimming cost V 9 bases and J 1 base, with 6 bases left between them. As DNA, the CDR3 is TGTGCCAGTCGGCGGAACACCGGGGAGCTGTTTTTT. It is translated as CASRRNTGELFF.

The CDR3 loop reads CASSSQKTGGTDTQYF. Written as DNA, the CDR3 is TGTGCCAGCAGCTCTCAAAAGACAGGGGGCACAGATACGCAGTATTTT. The chain is built from TRBV11-2 and TRBJ2-3; 8 nucleotides match TRBD1. Germline V gives CDR1 SGHAT, CDR2 FQNNGV. This CDR3 region has 16 residues. The V segment lost 4 bases and the J segment 1 base; nucleotides outside the gene matches: 7.

This clone showed up just once. The chain combines TRBV19 with TRBJ2-2, with 9 bases lining up with TRBD2. This CDR3 is built from 17 residues. Trimming removed 2 bases from V and 2 bases from J; junction bases left unmatched: 6. Germline V gene data show CDR1 as LNHDA and CDR2 as SQIVND (reference sequence). The CDR3 protein is CASSISLAGTNTGELFF. CDR3 bases: TGTGCCAGTAGTATAAGTCTAGCGGGGACAAACACCGGGGAGCTGTTTTTT.

The chain joins TRBV29-1 to TRBJ1-2; 7 bases are shared with TRBD1. Trimming removed 2 bases from V and 4 bases from J; junction bases left unmatched: 7. Germline V CDR1 and CDR2: SQVTM, ANQGSEA. This CDR3 has 14 amino acids. The CDR3 nucleotides read TGCAGCGTTGAACGACAGGGTGGTTTCTATGGCTACACCTTC. It codes for CSVERQGGFYGYTF.

As DNA, the CDR3 is TGCGCCAGCAGCCAGAGGGTGGGGACGGACTTTAATGAGCAGTTCTTC. Translating gives CASSQRVGTDFNEQFF. The V and J genes are TRBV4-3 and TRBJ2-1; tentatively, D is TRBD1 or TRBD2 (5 bases each). The germline V and J ends were trimmed by 3 bases and 7 bases, with 19 bases remaining between them. CDR1 is LGHNA, CDR2 YSLEER, per germline. This CDR3 comprises 16 residues.